The 16 T cell receptor beta chains below were found in one sample sequenced in a study of T-cell reconstitution after alpha-beta-depleted transplantation in children. During its preparation, the TCRbeta library received unique molecular identifiers. TCRdb fed the PCR reads into MiXCR, producing one record per CDR3 protein. The table has tens of thousands of distinct CDR3 sequences, about 40% seen once; the top ten hold 95% to 98%. The specimen comprised PBMCs, mostly from graft donor cells, sampled 360 days after TCRalphabeta/CD19-depleted stem cell transplant. The source of these receptors is a male patient between 10 and 17 years old who had a stem cell transplant for acute lymphoblastic leukemia, so the T cells may come from the graft donor.

The genes are TRBV14 and TRBJ2-3, with D perhaps given as TRBD1 or TRBD2 (5 bases each). In germline, CDR1 is SGHDN, CDR2 FVKESK. The CDR3 has 15 amino acids. The V and J ends lost 4 bases and 2 bases respectively, with 13 bases between them. The CDR3 is CASSPGTPITDTQYF. The DNA of the CDR3 is TGTGCCAGCAGCCCCGGGACGCCCATCACAGATACGCAGTATTTT.

This rearrangement joins TRBV9 to TRBJ2-1; 7 bases agree with TRBD2. J was trimmed by 8 bases and V by 0 bases; bases with no gene match: 5. CDR3 size: 14 residues. CDR1 SGDLS and CDR2 YYNGEE come from the germline V gene. The CDR3 region is CASSVGYGRHEQFF. The CDR3 DNA follows: TGTGCCAGCAGCGTAGGGTACGGGAGGCATGAGCAGTTCTTC.

CDR3 coding DNA: TGTGCCAGCAGTTACAGGACCGGCACTGAAGCTTTCTTT. Its protein is CASSYRTGTEAFF. The rearrangement links TRBV6-5 to TRBJ1-1; D gene ambiguous. Deletions cut 2 bases from V and 4 bases from J, with 8 bases between. The germline V gene encodes CDR1 MNHEY and CDR2 SVGAGI. The CDR3 totals 13 residues.

This clonotype was seen more than once but under ten times. This chain links TRBV12-3 or TRBV12-4 with TRBJ1-1; no definite D call. The ends were cut back, 2 bases at V and 5 bases at J, with 9 bases in the middle. The CDR3 sequence is 13 residues long. The CDR3 spells CASSLKLGTEAFF. DNA of the CDR3: TGTGCCAGCAGTTTAAAATTGGGAACTGAAGCTTTCTTT.

The J gene is TRBJ2-5, the V gene TRBV27, with a possible D match to TRBD1 (6 bases). Per germline, CDR1 MNHEY and CDR2 SMNVEV (reference sequence). The CDR3 has 13 amino acids. The V gene lost 8 bases and the J gene lost 5 bases, with 15 bases spanning the gap. CDR3 DNA sequence: TGTGCCAGCTCCCAGGGGTTGTGGGAGACCCAGTACTTC. Residues: CASSQGLWETQYF.

This clonotype came up a few times. The chain has TRBV12-3 or TRBV12-4 and TRBJ2-3, with 12 positions matching TRBD2. The CDR3 length is 17 residues. J gave up 6 bases and V 8 bases, and 15 bases lay outside the gene matches. The CDR3 is CASAFPSTSGGRDTQYF. CDR3 coding DNA: TGTGCCAGCGCCTTTCCTTCGACTAGCGGGGGTAGGGATACGCAGTATTTT.

V usage is TRBV12-3 or TRBV12-4 and J usage is TRBJ2-6; 7 bases match TRBD1. V was clipped by 3 bases and J by 5 bases; unmatched bases: 7. This CDR3 comprises 16 residues. Written as DNA, the CDR3 is TGTGCCAGCAGTTTGGAGACAGGGCCGAGGGCCAACGTCCTGACTTTC. The encoded protein is CASSLETGPRANVLTF.

This clonotype was detected only once. The chain joins TRBV10-3 to TRBJ2-7; 8 bases are shared with TRBD1. CDR1 and CDR2 (germline): ENHRY, SYGVKD. The J segment lost 0 bases and the V segment lost 3 bases, leaving 4 bases of the junction unmatched. The CDR3 extends over 15 amino acids. CDR3 in DNA: TGTGCCATCAGTGAAGGGGACAGGAACTCCTACGAGCAGTACTTC. It encodes CAISEGDRNSYEQYF.

This clonotype appeared a few times. The chain combines TRBV14 with TRBJ1-5; the D gene is possibly TRBD1 (5 bases). The CDR3 sequence is 13 residues long. The germline gives CDR1 SGHDN, CDR2 FVKESK. The V and J ends lost 5 bases and 4 bases respectively, with 9 bases between them. The CDR3 reads CASSWGINQPQHF. In DNA, the CDR3 is TGTGCCAGCAGCTGGGGGATAAATCAGCCCCAGCATTTT. The full variable domain, completed using reference TRBV14 and TRBJ1-5, is EAGVTQFPSHSVIEKGQTVTLRCDPISGHDNLYWYRRVMGKEIKFLLHFVKESKQDESGMPNNRFLAERTGGTYSTLKVQPAELEDSGVYFCASSWGINQPQHFGDGTRLSIL.

The chain carries TRBV20-1 and TRBJ2-7; the match to TRBD1 covers 11 bases. Germline trimming cut 5 bases from V and 5 bases from J; bases unmatched to any gene: 8. The CDR3 totals 14 residues. Germline values: CDR1 DFQATT, CDR2 SNEGSKA (reference sequence). CDR3 protein: CSAGRTGGNDEQYF. The CDR3 nucleotides are TGCAGTGCTGGACGGACAGGGGGCAACGACGAGCAGTACTTC.

The chain joins TRBV3-1 to TRBJ1-1, with 7 bases aligning to TRBD1. The CDR3 totals 14 residues. Germline CDR1 is LGHDT and CDR2 is YNNKEL (reference sequence). With 3 bases clipped from V and 2 bases from J, the junction kept 3 bases outside the gene matches. The DNA of the CDR3 is TGTGCCAGCAGCCAGGGGGACAGAAACACTGAAGCTTTCTTT. Its protein is CASSQGDRNTEAFF.

The V and J genes are TRBV3-1 and TRBJ2-1, with 7 bases matching TRBD1. CDR1 and CDR2 from the germline V gene are LGHDT and YNNKEL (reference sequence). V shed 1 base and J 3 bases; nucleotides not matched to a gene: 6. The CDR3 consists of 16 residues. CDR3 amino acids: CASSQVYGTDYNEQFF. The CDR3 nucleotides read TGTGCCAGCAGCCAAGTTTATGGGACAGACTACAATGAGCAGTTCTTC.

This chain uses TRBV29-1 with TRBJ2-1, with D uncertain. Trimming stripped 5 bases from V and 0 bases from J, with 11 bases between. CDR3 size: 14 residues. The germline V gene has CDR1 SQVTM and CDR2 ANQGSEA. The CDR3 sequence is CSVRSQSSYNEQFF. In nucleotides, the CDR3 is TGCAGCGTTCGATCTCAGAGCTCCTACAATGAGCAGTTCTTC.

This clonotype was detected many times. This chain joins TRBV18 and TRBJ1-1; maybe TRBD1 (5 bases). The CDR3 is 15 residues long. Looked up from germline, CDR1 is KGHSH and CDR2 is LQKENI. The V and J ends lost 0 bases and 5 bases respectively, with 13 bases between them. Here the CDR3 reads CASSPPGGIGTEAFF. CDR3 coding DNA: TGTGCCAGCTCACCACCGGGGGGAATAGGGACTGAAGCTTTCTTT.

The gene calls are TRBV10-3 and TRBJ2-2; D unresolved. Looked up from germline, CDR1 is ENHRY and CDR2 is SYGVKD. The CDR3 length is 16 residues. V was cut by 5 bases and J by 0 bases, with 13 bases left in between. CDR3 sequence reads: CAISKDPMANTGELFF. The CDR3 DNA reads TGTGCCATCAGTAAGGACCCTATGGCGAACACCGGGGAGCTGTTTTTT.

This clonotype was counted a few times. One junction end does not reproduce the germline sequence, and a read error may be involved. The chain employs TRBV5-6 and TRBJ2-3; D is perhaps TRBD1 or TRBD2 (5 bases each). The CDR3 has 11 amino acids. Germline CDR1 SGHDT, CDR2 YYEEEE. The CDR3 here is CASTGWETAVF. The DNA of the CDR3 is TGTGCCAGCACCGGTTGGGAGACAGCGGTTTTT.